This is a list of T cell receptor beta chains from one sample in a study of a mutant IDH1 vaccine in newly diagnosed glioma. Assay used: immunoSEQ multiplex PCR; TCRdb lists only in-frame clones, some missing. The table records some 22,000 clones, approximately 89% of them present only once. Sample: PBMCs, taken from a glioma patient treated with radiotherapy, temozolomide or both. These receptors all come from a young man with glioma. Each CDR3 is given with its conserved first and last residue. D genes are given only for firm matches. The listing skips clone size in some rows; elsewhere it reads once, few, many or a size class.

>TRBJ2-3|TRBD2|NA|TRBV5-1
TGCGCCAGCACCTCCTCTCTAGCGGATACTAGCACAGATACGCAGTATTTT
CASTSSLADTSTDTQYF
>TRBJ1-2|TRBD1|NA|TRBV30
TGTGCCTGGAGTGACAGGGGGCGTGAAACCTTC
CAWSDRGRETF
>TRBJ1-2|NA|once|TRBV4-1
TGCGCCAGCAGCCAAGTCCCGGCCAGGGCTGGCTACACCTTC
CASSQVPARAGYTF
>TRBJ1-1|NA|NA|TRBV20-1
TGCAGTGCTATTTACGACACTGAAGCTTTCTTT
CSAIYDTEAFF
>TRBJ2-1|TRBD2|NA|TRBV13
TGTGCCAGCAGCTTAGGTCGGCTAGCGGGAGGAGGGAATGAGCAGTTCTTC
CASSLGRLAGGGNEQFF
>TRBJ1-2|TRBD1|NA|TRBV7-9
TGTGCCAGCAGCTGGACAGGGGGCGATGGCTACACCTTC
CASSWTGGDGYTF
>TRBJ1-2|TRBD1|NA|TRBV10-3
TGTGCCAGCGGACAGGAGAGATATGGCTACACCTTC
CASGQERYGYTF
>TRBJ1-2|NA|NA|TRBV6-5
TGTGCCAGCAGTTACAGGGAGATTAACTATGGCTACACCTTC
CASSYREINYGYTF
>TRBJ2-1|NA|NA|TRBV7-9
TGTGCCAGCAGCTTTGGACCGGGGGCGCCGAACGATGAGCAGTTCTTC
CASSFGPGAPNDEQFF
>TRBJ1-2|TRBD1|NA|TRBV27
TGTGCCAGCAGTTCAGGGGGCAGCTATGGCTACACCTTC
CASSSGGSYGYTF
>TRBJ2-1|NA|NA|TRBV4-1
TGCGCCAGCAGCCAAGGGGGAACCCCAAGAGAGCAGTTCTTC
CASSQGGTPREQFF
>TRBJ1-1|NA|NA|TRBV27
TGTGCCAGCAGTCAGACAGGTGGGGAGAGCACTGAAGCTTTCTTT
CASSQTGGESTEAFF
>TRBJ2-1|NA|NA|TRBV5-1
TGCGCCAGCAGCTTGGCCACGACTGGACTCTACAATGAGCAGTTCTTC
CASSLATTGLYNEQFF
>TRBJ2-7|TRBD1|NA|TRBV19
TGTGCCAGTAGTATGCTCGACAGGGAGGAGCAGTACTTC
CASSMLDREEQYF
>TRBJ2-3|TRBD2|NA|TRBV9
TGTGCCAGCAGCGGGGGACTAGCGGTCGAAGATACGCAGTATTTT
CASSGGLAVEDTQYF
>TRBJ1-2|TRBD1|NA|TRBV4-2
TGTGCCAGCAGCCATTTAGAGACAGGGTCGTATTATGGCTACACCTTC
CASSHLETGSYYGYTF
>TRBJ2-3|TRBD1|once|TRBV11-2
TGTGCCAGCAGCTTGGACAGGGGCACAGATACGCAGTATTTT
CASSLDRGTDTQYF
>TRBJ2-1|NA|NA|TRBV30
TGTGCCTGGAGTGTAAGCGGGTCGGGATCCTACAATGAGCAGTTCTTC
CAWSVSGSGSYNEQFF
>TRBJ2-7|TRBD1|NA|TRBV18
TGTGCCAGCTTAAGACAGGGTGGCGAGCAGTACTTC
CASLRQGGEQYF
>TRBJ1-2|TRBD1|NA|TRBV11-2
TGTGCCAGCAGCTCAATTTCATCGACAGGGAACTATGGCTACACCTTC
CASSSISSTGNYGYTF
>TRBJ2-3|TRBD2|NA|TRBV5-8
TGTGCCAGCAGCTCAGCGGGAGTGGGAACAGATACGCAGTATTTT
CASSSAGVGTDTQYF
>TRBJ1-5|NA|few|TRBV30
TGTGCCTGGAGGTGCGGGACACCACACCCTCTAGAAAATCAGCCCCAGCATTTT
CAWRCGTPHPLENQPQHF
>TRBJ1-4|NA|NA|TRBV28
TGTGCCAGCAGTTTATCCCCCGGGGGTAATGAAAAACTGTTTTTT
CASSLSPGGNEKLFF
>TRBJ2-7|NA|NA|TRBV5-1
TGCGCCAGCAGCTACATAGGGGGTGCGGGGGCCTACGAGCAGTACTTC
CASSYIGGAGAYEQYF
>TRBJ2-5|NA|NA|TRBV11-3
TGTGCCAGCAGCTTGCGCGCTAGCCAAGAGACCCAGTACTTC
CASSLRASQETQYF
>TRBJ2-4|NA|NA|TRBV15
TGTGCCACCAGCATAGGGAGTAGGACGACTGTAGCCAAAAACATTCAGTACTTC
CATSIGSRTTVAKNIQYF
>TRBJ1-5|NA|NA|TRBV18
TGTGCCAGCTCACCGGACAGCAATCAGCCCCAGCATTTT
CASSPDSNQPQHF
>TRBJ2-5|NA|NA|TRBV10-1
TGCGCCAGCAGTGAGGAGTCTGTGACGGCCCAGTACTTC
CASSEESVTAQYF
>TRBJ2-1|TRBD1|NA|TRBV2
TGTGCCAGCAGTGGATTACAGGGGGTCTCCTACAATGAGCAGTTCTTC
CASSGLQGVSYNEQFF
>TRBJ2-5|NA|NA|TRBV5-1
TGCGCCAGCAGCTTGATAGCGGAAGAGACCCAGTACTTC
CASSLIAEETQYF
>TRBJ1-1|TRBD1|NA|TRBV19
TGTGCCAGTAGTTGGGGGGGACAGGGCACTGAAGCTTTCTTT
CASSWGGQGTEAFF
>TRBJ1-1|NA|NA|TRBV4-1
TGCGCCAGCAGCTCACGTCGGGGGGGCACTGAAGCTTTCTTT
CASSSRRGGTEAFF
>TRBJ2-7|TRBD1|NA|TRBV5-1
TGCGCCAGCAGGGTGCAGGGGGCAGGAGAGCAGTACTTC
CASRVQGAGEQYF
>TRBJ2-5|TRBD1|NA|TRBV28
TGTGCCAGCAGTTCTGACAGGGCCCCAACCCAAGAGACCCAGTACTTC
CASSSDRAPTQETQYF
>TRBJ1-1|NA|NA|TRBV19
TGTGCCAGTAGTAAACAGGGATTGAACACTGAAGCTTTCTTT
CASSKQGLNTEAFF
>TRBJ1-1|NA|NA|TRBV5-1
TGCGCCAGCAGCTTGGTGGGGGGGGCGATGGGCACTGAAGCTTTCTTT
CASSLVGGAMGTEAFF
>TRBJ2-6|NA|NA|TRBV19
TGTGCCAGTAGTATTAGGTTGGGGTCATTCAGCTCTGGGGCCAACGTCCTGACTTTC
CASSIRLGSFSSGANVLTF
>TRBJ2-1|NA|NA|TRBV7-2
TGTGCCAGCAGCCAATCCGGGACACTAAAGCAGTTCTTC
CASSQSGTLKQFF
>TRBJ2-1|NA|NA|TRBV5-4
TGTGCCAGCAGCTTGTTAGCGGATTCTACAATGAAGCAGTTCTTC
CASSLLADSTMKQFF
>TRBJ1-5|NA|NA|TRBV2
TGTGCCAGCAGTGAAGTGGGTAGGCGGCAGCCCCAGCATTTT
CASSEVGRRQPQHF
>TRBJ1-2|NA|NA|TRBV11-2
TGTGCCAGCAGCCCCGAGGAGGACCGTGGCTACACCTTC
CASSPEEDRGYTF
>TRBJ2-7|NA|NA|TRBV6-5
TGTGCCAGCAGCTTTCTGGCGAGCTCCTACGAGCAGTACTTC
CASSFLASSYEQYF
>TRBJ1-2|TRBD1|few|TRBV27
TGTGCCAGCAGTTTTGTCGTTGGGACAGGGAACTATGGCTACACCTTC
CASSFVVGTGNYGYTF
>TRBJ2-2|NA|NA|TRBV7-6
TGTGCCAGCAGCTTTGAGCGGTCGAACACCGGGGAGCTGTTTTTT
CASSFERSNTGELFF
>TRBJ2-7|NA|NA|TRBV5-1
TGCGCCAGCAGCTGGGGCAGGGCTGGCAACGAGCAGTACTTC
CASSWGRAGNEQYF
>TRBJ1-2|NA|NA|TRBV6-1
TGTGCCAGCAGTGAAATTGACCTACCCGGGGGCTATGGCTACACCTTC
CASSEIDLPGGYGYTF
>TRBJ1-1|NA|once|TRBV7-6
TGTGCCAGCAGCAGCCGGGCGGGGGCGAACACTGAAGCTTTCTTT
CASSSRAGANTEAFF
>TRBJ1-1|TRBD1|NA|TRBV5-5
TGTGCCAGCAGCTCGACAGGGGTCACTGAAGCTTTCTTT
CASSSTGVTEAFF
>TRBJ2-5|TRBD2|NA|TRBV5-1
TGCGCCAGCAGCGGGGGAGGGTTAGAGACCCAGTACTTC
CASSGGGLETQYF
>TRBJ2-5|NA|NA|TRBV9
TGTGCCAGCAGCGTAGATGGCTACCAAGAGACCCAGTACTTC
CASSVDGYQETQYF
>TRBJ2-1|TRBD2|NA|TRBV4-1
TGCGCCAGCAGCCAGATAGCGGGAATAACCTACAATGAGCAGTTCTTC
CASSQIAGITYNEQFF
>TRBJ1-5|TRBD1|NA|TRBV6-5
TGTGCCAGCAGTTACACGGACAGGGGGCTAAGACCCCAGCATTTT
CASSYTDRGLRPQHF
>TRBJ2-5|TRBD1|NA|TRBV11-1
TGTGCCAGCAGCTTAGTCGGGACAGGGGCTGGGGAGACCCAGTACTTC
CASSLVGTGAGETQYF
>TRBJ1-5|NA|NA|TRBV27
TGTGCCAGCAGCCAAGGGTCAGTCGGGCAGCCCCAGCATTTT
CASSQGSVGQPQHF
>TRBJ2-2|TRBD2|NA|TRBV19
TGTGCCAGTAGTGCTCGCGGGGGAGCGGCGAACACCGGGGAGCTGTTTTTT
CASSARGGAANTGELFF
>TRBJ1-2|NA|NA|TRBV19
TGTGCCAGTATTACAGGGACCTATAGAGGCTACACCTTC
CASITGTYRGYTF